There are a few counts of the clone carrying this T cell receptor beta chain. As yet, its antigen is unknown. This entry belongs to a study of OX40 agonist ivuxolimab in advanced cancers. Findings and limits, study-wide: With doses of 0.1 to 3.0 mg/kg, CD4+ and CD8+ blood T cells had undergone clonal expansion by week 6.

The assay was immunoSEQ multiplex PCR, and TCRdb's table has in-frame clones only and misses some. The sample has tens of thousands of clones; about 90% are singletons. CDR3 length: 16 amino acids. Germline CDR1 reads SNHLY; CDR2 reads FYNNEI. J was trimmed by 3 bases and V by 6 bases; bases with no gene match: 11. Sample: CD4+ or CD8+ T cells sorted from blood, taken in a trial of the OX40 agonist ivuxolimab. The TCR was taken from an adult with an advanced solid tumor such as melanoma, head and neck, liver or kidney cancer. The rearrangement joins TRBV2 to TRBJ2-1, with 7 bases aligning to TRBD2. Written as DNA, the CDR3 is TGTGCCAGCAGGCCCCGAGGGGCTAGCGGCTACAATGAGCAGTTCTTC. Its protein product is CASRPRGASGYNEQFF.